These 12 T cell receptor beta chains came from one sample sequenced in a study of T cell repertoires in cytomegalovirus infection. TCRdb reprocessed the reads via MiXCR and lists one record per CDR3 protein. The sample contains some 320,000 distinct CDR3 sequences, more than 8% of which appear only once. Sequenced sample: PBMCs. The source of these receptors is a human donor in good health (CMV status not recorded). Some clones in this sample may be carry-over from other donors' samples.

Worth noting for this clonotype: It may be a read error: a sequence one base away is much more abundant. This chain joins TRBV2 and TRBJ1-3; a weak D match, TRBD1 (6 bases). The germline CDR1 and CDR2 sequences are SNHLY and FYNNEI. CDR3 length: 15 amino acids. The CDR3 protein is CTSSGRTVSGNTIYF. CDR3 in DNA: TGTACCAGCAGTGGACGGACAGTCTCTGGAAACACCATATATTTT.

This clonotype was recorded many times. This rearrangement joins TRBV7-9 to TRBJ2-5, with D maybe TRBD1 (5 bases). The germline V and J ends were trimmed by 4 bases and 4 bases, with 7 bases remaining between them. Germline lookup yields CDR1 SEHNR and CDR2 FQNEAQ (reference sequence). The CDR3 contains 12 residues. The CDR3 loop is CASSYQGETQYF. CDR3 nucleotide sequence: TGTGCCAGCAGCTACCAGGGAGAGACCCAGTACTTC.

V gene TRBV20-1 combines with J gene TRBJ2-5, with 14 bases identical to TRBD2. Germline-derived CDR1 and CDR2 are DFQATT and SNEGSKA (reference sequence). The CDR3 consists of 14 residues. The J segment lost 4 bases and the V segment lost 6 bases, leaving 4 bases of the junction unmatched. In DNA, the CDR3 is TGCAGTGCGCGGACTAGCGGGAGGAGAGAGACCCAGTACTTC. Its translation: CSARTSGRRETQYF.

At least ten counts were recorded for this clonotype. The chain recombines TRBV7-2 with TRBJ2-7; 13 bases line up with TRBD2. Trimming removed 4 bases from V and 4 bases from J; junction bases left unmatched: 22. The CDR3 loop spans 21 amino acids. Germline lookup yields CDR1 SGHTA and CDR2 FQGNSA. In DNA, the CDR3 is TGTGCCAGCAGCTCGCCTAGCCGAAAGACCGGGACTAGCGGGAAACGTTACGAGCAGTACTTC. Protein: CASSSPSRKTGTSGKRYEQYF.

V is TRBV4-2 and J is TRBJ1-1; no clear D. Germline CDR1 is LGHNA and CDR2 is YNFKEQ. V was shortened by 3 bases and J by 3 bases, with 11 bases between the two germline ends. This CDR3 spans 14 amino acids. CDR3 sequence reads: CASSQDRGDTEAFF. The CDR3 bases are TGTGCCAGCAGCCAGGACCGGGGAGACACTGAAGCTTTCTTT.

V gene TRBV27 combines with J gene TRBJ2-7; 7 nucleotides align to TRBD1. Per the germline V gene, CDR1 is MNHEY and CDR2 is SMNVEV (reference sequence). CDR3 length: 14 residues. After removal of 5 bases from V and 2 bases from J, the junction contained 6 bases not matched to a gene. CDR3 in DNA: TGTGCCAGCAGTGTACAGGGGACCACCTACGAGCAGTACTTC. Its translation: CASSVQGTTYEQYF.

For this clonotype: A single base separates this from a much larger clone, so it may be a read error. The chain carries TRBV7-2 and TRBJ2-5; 10 positions agree with TRBD2. This CDR3 is built from 15 residues. Per the germline V gene, CDR1 is SGHTA and CDR2 is FQGNSA. CDR3 in DNA: TGTGCCAGCAGCCCTAACCTAGCGGGGGCAGAGTCCCAGTACTTC. Encoded protein: CASSPNLAGAESQYF.

The table lists this clonotype with a few counts. The genes are TRBV6-6 and TRBJ2-5, with D possibly being TRBD2 (6 bases). Germline loops: CDR1 MNHNY, CDR2 SVGAGI (reference sequence). CDR3 length equals 14 residues. Deletions cut 8 bases from V and 5 bases from J, with 18 bases between. The CDR3 sequence is CASGPPGVGETQYF. In DNA, the CDR3 is TGTGCCAGCGGACCCCCGGGGGTCGGCGAGACCCAGTACTTC.

This chain joins TRBV7-4 and TRBJ1-2, with 9 bases that match TRBD1. V was pared by 4 bases and J by 8 bases, with 8 bases of the junction left unmatched. The CDR3 runs to 14 residues. CDR1 and CDR2 (germline): SGHVT, SQSDAQ. In nucleotides, the CDR3 is TGTGCCAGCAGCTCTGACCGGGACAGGGACGGCTACACCTTC. As protein: CASSSDRDRDGYTF. Full variable domain (outside the CDR3, taken from reference TRBV7-4 and TRBJ1-2): GAGVSQSPRYKVAKRGRDVALRCDSISGHVTLYWYRQTLGQGSEVLTYSQSDAQRDKSGRPSGRFSAERPERSVSTLKIQRTEQGDSAVYLCASSSDRDRDGYTFGSGTRLTVV.

The chain combines TRBV30 with TRBJ2-2; no clear D gene. There are 11 residues in the CDR3. Germline values: CDR1 GTSNPN, CDR2 SVGIG (reference sequence). V gave up 5 bases and J gave up 5 bases, with 6 bases separating them. The CDR3 sequence is CAWSRTGELFF. The CDR3 coding sequence is TGTGCCTGGTCAAGGACCGGGGAGCTGTTTTTT.

The V gene is TRBV10-2, the J gene TRBJ2-5, with D possibly being TRBD2 (6 bases). The V and J ends lost 0 bases and 1 base respectively, with 27 bases between them. CDR1 is WSHSY, CDR2 SAAADI, per germline. This CDR3 has 21 amino acids. In nucleotides, the CDR3 is TGCGCCAGCAGTGAGTCGGGGTACCCTGCCTGGGGGGAGATACGCCAAGAGACCCAGTACTTC. Its protein product is CASSESGYPAWGEIRQETQYF.

This clonotype was observed a few times. The chain is built from TRBV28 and TRBJ1-2; D gene uncertain. With 2 bases removed from V and 4 bases from J, the gap between germline ends came to 14 bases. The CDR3 is made up of 15 amino acids. The germline CDR1 and CDR2 sequences are MDHEN and SYDVKM. This CDR3 reads CASSLQSGPSYGYTF. The CDR3, as DNA: TGTGCCAGCAGTTTACAATCAGGACCGTCCTATGGCTACACCTTC.